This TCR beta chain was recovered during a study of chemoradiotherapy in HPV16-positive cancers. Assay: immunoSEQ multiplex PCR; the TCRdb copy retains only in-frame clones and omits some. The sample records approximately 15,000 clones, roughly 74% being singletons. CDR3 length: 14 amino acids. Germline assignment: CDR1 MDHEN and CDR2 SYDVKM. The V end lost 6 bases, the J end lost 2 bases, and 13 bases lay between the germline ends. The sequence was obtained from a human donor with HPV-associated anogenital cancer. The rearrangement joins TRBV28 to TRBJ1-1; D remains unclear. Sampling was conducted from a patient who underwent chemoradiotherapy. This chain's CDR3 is CASSRRVGNTEAFF. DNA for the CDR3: TGTGCCAGCAGCCGGCGGGTGGGTAACACTGAAGCTTTCTTT.